This T cell receptor beta chain is drawn from a study of cytomegalovirus exposure and HLA in healthy donors. Notes on the study in general: Later work found most CMV-associated TCR beta chains apparently HLA-restricted. Roughly uniform sequencing depth across donors was assumed, possibly incorrectly. A later analysis found common viral pathogens apparently linked to several of the most significant clusters.

Concerning this clone: What it binds is unknown.

PCR employed 60 Vbeta and 13 Jbeta primers. Under the authors' procedure: Later analysis identified 80 million to 90 million unique TCR beta chains, about 10 million shared. Clones were read by immunoSEQ multiplex PCR, and TCRdb kept only the in-frame ones, dropping some. The DNA gave D and trimming, while V, J and clone size come from that table. Of about 120,000 clones in the sample, about 8.6% are singletons; the top ten hold around 6.1%. Looked up from germline, CDR1 is SGHNT and CDR2 is YENEEA. V shed 3 bases and J shed 6 bases, with 9 bases lying between them. The CDR3 spans 13 residues. The chain carries TRBV11-3 and TRBJ2-1; TRBD1 is a possible D gene (5 bases). Material: PBMCs. This receptor was obtained from a woman aged 40 to 50 in good health and CMV-seropositive. CDR3 sequence (DNA): TGTGCCAGCAGCTTCGACAGCCTCAATGAGCAGTTCTTC. As protein: CASSFDSLNEQFF.